What follows are 9 T cell receptor beta chains derived from one specimen sequenced in a study of shared clonotypes between healthy human individuals. TCRdb's copy holds only in-frame clones and misses some; the assay was immunoSEQ multiplex PCR. Here the sample spans more than 1.2 million clones, about 98.5% being singletons. Specimen: naive CD4+ T cells sorted from blood. Stated subset: CD45RA+ positively selected. The origin of the receptors is a young man in good health.

The chain links TRBV7-9 to TRBJ2-1; D not resolved. The CDR3 is 15 amino acids. Trimming took off 3 bases at V and 6 bases at J, with 15 bases between the two ends. Germline assignment: CDR1 SEHNR and CDR2 FQNEAQ (reference sequence). The CDR3 coding sequence is TGTGCCAGCAGCTTCCCTCTTGGCGCGGTCAATGAGCAGTTCTTC. This encodes CASSFPLGAVNEQFF.

The rearrangement links TRBV11-2 to TRBJ1-5, with 10 positions matching TRBD1. This CDR3 has 15 amino acids. The V gene's germline CDR1 is SGHAT and CDR2 FQNNGV. V lost 5 bases to trimming and J lost 5 bases; unmatched junction nucleotides: 6. DNA for the CDR3: TGTGCCAGCAGCCAGGACAGGGGGTCATATCAGCCCCAGCATTTT. As protein: CASSQDRGSYQPQHF.

The chain uses TRBV6-1 and TRBJ1-4; D possibly corresponds to TRBD1 (5 bases). The CDR3 contains 13 residues. V gave up 5 bases and J gave up 8 bases, with 12 bases separating them. Germline assignment: CDR1 MNHNS and CDR2 SASEGT. CDR3: CASSRDWVEKLFF. In DNA form, the CDR3 reads TGTGCCAGCAGTCGGGACTGGGTCGAAAAACTGTTTTTT.

The V call is TRBV2, the J call TRBJ2-7, with TRBD2 identical over 7 bases. Per germline, CDR1 SNHLY and CDR2 FYNNEI. The length of the CDR3 is 16 residues. Trimming cost V 1 base and J 0 bases; bases outside gene matches: 6. The CDR3 DNA sequence: TGTGCCAGCAGTGAAGAGTCTAGCGGCCTCTCCTACGAGCAGTACTTC. Translating it yields CASSEESSGLSYEQYF.

This rearrangement joins TRBV5-4 to TRBJ2-1; 12 nucleotides match TRBD2. This CDR3 is 15 amino acids long. Germline assignment: CDR1 SGHNT and CDR2 YYREEE (reference sequence). The junction had 7 bases not matched to a gene; V was cut back by 5 bases and J by 7 bases. CDR3 region: CASRPSGRAGNEQFF. In DNA form, the CDR3 reads TGTGCCAGCAGACCTAGCGGGAGGGCCGGGAATGAGCAGTTCTTC.

This sequence joins TRBV25-1 and TRBJ2-5; 7 positions agree with TRBD2. Losses at the gene ends were 4 bases for V and 2 bases for J; bases not matched to a gene: 7. CDR1 is MGHDK, CDR2 SYGVNS, per germline. The CDR3 runs to 15 residues. The CDR3 DNA follows: TGTGCCAGCAGTGCCATCGGGGGGAGGCAAGAGACCCAGTACTTC. Its translation is CASSAIGGRQETQYF.

The chain combines TRBV5-4 with TRBJ2-6; D is unclear. The length of the CDR3 is 18 residues. V was shortened by 0 bases and J by 0 bases, with 13 bases between the two germline ends. Germline V CDR1 and CDR2: SGHNT, YYREEE (reference sequence). The CDR3 DNA sequence: TGTGCCAGCAGCTTGGTTGGGTCCCCCAACTCTGGGGCCAACGTCCTGACTTTC. It codes for CASSLVGSPNSGANVLTF. The complete variable domain, with remaining parts taken from reference TRBV5-4 and TRBJ2-6, reads ETGVTQSPTHLIKTRGQQVTLRCSSQSGHNTVSWYQQALGQGPQFIFQYYREEENGRGNFPPRFSGLQFPNYSSELNVNALELDDSALYLCASSLVGSPNSGANVLTFGAGSRLTVL.

This chain connects TRBV27 to TRBJ2-3; a weak D match, TRBD2 (5 bases). Germline-derived CDR1 and CDR2 are MNHEY and SMNVEV (reference sequence). The CDR3 extends over 14 amino acids. Trimming pared 2 bases from V and 2 bases from J, leaving 8 bases between. The CDR3 region is CASSLRGHTDTQYF. As DNA, the CDR3 is TGTGCCAGCAGTTTACGCGGGCACACAGATACGCAGTATTTT.

The genes are TRBV5-6 and TRBJ2-2; D may be TRBD1 (5 bases). This CDR3 is 16 amino acids long. Trimming removed 0 bases at V and 2 bases at J, with 11 bases between. Germline CDR1 is SGHDT and CDR2 is YYEEEE. The CDR3 loop is CASSLGYRTNTGELFF. In DNA, the CDR3 is TGTGCCAGCAGCTTGGGGTACAGGACCAACACCGGGGAGCTGTTTTTT.